The subject of this entry is one TCR beta chain. Its antigen is undetermined. Primers for the PCR totalled 60 Vbeta and 13 Jbeta. Clones were read by immunoSEQ multiplex PCR, and TCRdb kept only the in-frame ones, dropping some. Its table lists tens of thousands of clones. The data originate from a study of cytomegalovirus exposure and HLA in healthy donors. Study outcomes and limitations: The Asian-associated ancestry cluster reportedly had fewer N-insertions than the approximately 690-donor mean in a later analysis.

The receptor was derived from a woman aged 45-65 years in good health and CMV-seropositive. Material: PBMCs.

CDR3 nucleotides: TGCGCCAGCAGCCCGGGGACAGTCGATGGCTACACCTTC. Residues: CASSPGTVDGYTF. This rearrangement joins TRBV5-1 to TRBJ1-2; 7 bases align to TRBD1. The CDR3 consists of 13 residues. Trimming took 4 bases from V and 6 from J; bases not matched to a gene: 6. Germline V gene lookup returns CDR1 SGHRS and CDR2 YFSETQ.